Following are 9 T cell receptor beta chains from one sample sequenced in a study of blood T cell repertoires in COVID-19. Measured with immunoSEQ multiplex PCR; TCRdb has only the in-frame clones, and not every one. The sample has some 100,000 clones, approximately 89% seen once; the top ten hold approximately 5.5%. Specimen: peripheral blood. Every receptor here comes from a woman of 80 years or more with active COVID-19.

This chain connects TRBV29-1 to TRBJ1-2; D is perhaps TRBD1 (6 bases). V was pared by 7 bases and J by 4 bases, with 10 bases between. Germline V gene lookup returns CDR1 SQVTM and CDR2 ANQGSEA. The CDR3 extends over 11 amino acids. In nucleotides, the CDR3 is TGCAGCGCCTGGGACACCTATGGCTACACCTTC. Translated: CSAWDTYGYTF.

The chain employs TRBV7-2 and TRBJ2-1, with 7 bases matching TRBD2. CDR1 is SGHTA, CDR2 FQGNSA, per germline. This CDR3 has 14 amino acids. After removal of 3 bases from V and 7 bases from J, the junction contained 6 bases not matched to a gene. The CDR3 DNA follows: TGTGCCAGCAGCTTTTCCGGGGGAGGGAATGAGCAGTTCTTC. Protein sequence: CASSFSGGGNEQFF.

V usage is TRBV7-2 and J usage is TRBJ2-2, with 11 bases fitting TRBD2. Unmatched junction bases numbered 11, after V lost 5 bases and J lost 3 bases. The CDR3 is 18 amino acids. CDR1 SGHTA and CDR2 FQGNSA come from the germline V gene. The DNA for the CDR3 is TGTGCCAGCAGCCCCCGATTTAGCGGGAGGGGTCACACCGGGGAGCTGTTTTTT. Translated, it gives CASSPRFSGRGHTGELFF.

This sequence joins TRBV18 and TRBJ1-3; the match to TRBD1 covers 8 bases. The CDR3 is 16 residues long. CDR1 and CDR2 from the germline V gene are KGHSH and LQKENI. J gave up 4 bases and V 0 bases, and 5 bases lay outside the gene matches. The CDR3 sequence: CASSPPGRGRGNTIYF. The CDR3 DNA follows: TGTGCCAGCTCACCACCGGGCAGGGGGCGCGGAAACACCATATATTTT. The whole variable domain, remainder taken from reference TRBV18 and TRBJ1-3, is NAGVMQNPRHLVRRRGQEARLRCSPMKGHSHVYWYRQLPEEGLKFMVYLQKENIIDESGMPKERFSAEFPKEGPSILRIQQVVRGDSAAYFCASSPPGRGRGNTIYFGEGSWLTVV.

The chain combines TRBV5-4 with TRBJ2-1, with 8 bases lining up with TRBD2. The CDR3 covers 14 residues. CDR1 is SGHNT and CDR2 is YYREEE in the germline V gene (reference sequence). With 4 bases clipped from V and 10 bases from J, the junction kept 10 bases outside the gene matches. CDR3 nucleotide sequence: TGTGCCAGCAGCCGGATGGCGCGGGGGGAAGAGCAGTTCTTC. This sequence encodes CASSRMARGEEQFF.

The V and J genes are TRBV11-2 and TRBJ2-3, with TRBD2 matching over 8 bases. Unmatched junction bases numbered 13, after V lost 5 bases and J lost 6 bases. CDR3 size: 16 residues. From germline, CDR1 is SGHAT and CDR2 FQNNGV. The CDR3 DNA follows: TGTGCCAGCAGCCTTGGAGGTCCAGCGGGAGCCGATACGCAGTATTTT. Translation gives CASSLGGPAGADTQYF. Combining the CDR3 with reference TRBV11-2 and TRBJ2-3 gives the whole variable domain EAGVAQSPRYKIIEKRQSVAFWCNPISGHATLYWYQQILGQGPKLLIQFQNNGVVDDSQLPKDRFSAERLKGVDSTLKIQPAKLEDSAVYLCASSLGGPAGADTQYFGPGTRLTVL.

The chain is built from TRBV6-5 and TRBJ2-1; 12 bases align to TRBD2. Trimming took 4 bases from V and 7 from J; bases not matched to a gene: 8. Germline CDR1 is MNHEY and CDR2 is SVGAGI. This CDR3 comprises 16 residues. This chain's CDR3 is CASSSLAGGPGNEQFF. CDR3 nucleotide sequence: TGTGCCAGCAGTTCCCTAGCGGGAGGGCCCGGGAATGAGCAGTTCTTC.

This sequence joins TRBV11-3 and TRBJ2-1; no definite D call. With 3 bases removed from V and 4 bases from J, the gap between germline ends came to 7 bases. Per the germline V gene, CDR1 is SGHNT and CDR2 is YENEEA. This CDR3 comprises 13 residues. This chain's CDR3 is CASSFGVYNEQFF. The DNA of the CDR3 is TGTGCCAGCAGCTTCGGAGTATACAATGAGCAGTTCTTC.

The J gene is TRBJ2-1, the V gene TRBV7-2; 13 bases line up with TRBD2. J gave up 6 bases and V 7 bases, and 6 bases lay outside the gene matches. Per the germline V gene, CDR1 is SGHTA and CDR2 is FQGNSA. CDR3 length: 15 residues. DNA for the CDR3: TGTGCCAGCACTTACCGACTAGCGGGAGGCAATGAGCAGTTCTTC. The encoded protein is CASTYRLAGGNEQFF. Full variable domain (rest looked up from reference TRBV7-2 and TRBJ2-1): GAGVSQSPSNKVTEKGKDVELRCDPISGHTALYWYRQSLGQGLEFLIYFQGNSAPDKSGLPSDRFSAERTGGSVSTLTIQRTQQEDSAVYLCASTYRLAGGNEQFFGPGTRLTVL.